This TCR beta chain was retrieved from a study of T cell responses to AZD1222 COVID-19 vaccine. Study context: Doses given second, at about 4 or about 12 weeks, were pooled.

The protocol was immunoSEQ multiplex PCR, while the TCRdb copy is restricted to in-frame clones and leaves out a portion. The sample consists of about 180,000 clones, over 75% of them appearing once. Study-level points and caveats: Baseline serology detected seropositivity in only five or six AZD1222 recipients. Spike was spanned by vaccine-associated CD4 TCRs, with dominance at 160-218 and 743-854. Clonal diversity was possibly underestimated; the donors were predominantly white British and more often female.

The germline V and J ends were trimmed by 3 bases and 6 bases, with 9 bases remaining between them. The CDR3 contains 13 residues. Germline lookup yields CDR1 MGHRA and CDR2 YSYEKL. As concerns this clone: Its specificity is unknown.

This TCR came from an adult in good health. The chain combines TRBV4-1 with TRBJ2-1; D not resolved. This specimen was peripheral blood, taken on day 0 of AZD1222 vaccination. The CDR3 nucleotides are TGCGCCAGCAGCCACTTGGACGGCAATGAGCAGTTCTTC. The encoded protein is CASSHLDGNEQFF.